These T cell receptor beta chains were read from a single sample in a study of monozygotic twins with inflammatory bowel disease. TCRdb reprocessed the 5' RACE reads and stores each CDR3 protein as one record, lacking DNA. The sample table sets out approximately 380,000 distinct CDR3 sequences. The source material was blood. Receptors were obtained from a human donor with ulcerative colitis or Crohn's disease, or a healthy co-twin of an affected twin (not recorded which). The CDR3 runs from the conserved cysteine through the conserved F or W.

j_call v_call cdr3_aa
TRBJ2-1 TRBV27 CASSLYLYNEQFF
TRBJ2-1 TRBV18 CASSPFSGDTYNEQFF
TRBJ2-7 TRBV3-1 CASSQDTSGGEWQYF
TRBJ1-1 TRBV30 CAWSVWGAGDTEAFF
TRBJ2-2 TRBV28 CASSLAGTGGLYTGELFF
TRBJ2-1 TRBV7-3 CASSIGPRGGNEQFF
TRBJ2-7 TRBV7-2 CASSLGAGPYPYEQYF
TRBJ1-4 TRBV9 CASSVDSATNEKLFF
TRBJ2-7 TRBV9 CASSLLAGVNYEQYF
TRBJ2-1 TRBV10-3 CAINDNLVNEQFF
TRBJ2-7 TRBV13 CASSLLSGRGYEQYF
TRBJ2-1 TRBV2 CASITGVSNEQFF
TRBJ1-2 TRBV15 CATSRDHSYYGYTF
TRBJ1-1 TRBV7-8 CASSPTTDLNTEAFF
TRBJ2-3 TRBV13 CASQTAALAGGSDTQYF
TRBJ2-3 TRBV5-1 CASSYSLADTQYF
TRBJ2-7 TRBV18 CASSPHQGYEQYF
TRBJ2-3 TRBV9 CASSVDAGLDTQYF
TRBJ2-7 TRBV6-2/TRBV6-3 CASSYSGVETYEQYF
TRBJ2-3 TRBV4-1 CASSQDSGTSGNTDTQYF
TRBJ2-3 TRBV7-8 CASSLARTGADFTDTQYF
TRBJ2-1 TRBV9 CASSVTRTSGVNEQFF
TRBJ2-7 TRBV6-2/TRBV6-3 CASSYSSGGEQYF
TRBJ2-3 TRBV28 CAIKPGGVNTQYF
TRBJ2-1 TRBV18 CASSTTRGNEQFF
TRBJ1-4 TRBV12-3/TRBV12-4 CASGDDREKLFF
TRBJ1-1 TRBV18 CASSPPGKSNTEAFF
TRBJ2-7 TRBV20-1 CSASGTGLGEQYF
TRBJ2-7 TRBV3-1 CASSQDPQSFWGEQYF
TRBJ1-1 TRBV5-1 CASSFQGWNTEAFF
TRBJ1-6 TRBV5-1 CASSFRAGDSPLHF
TRBJ2-7 TRBV7-9 CASSFAEEQYF
TRBJ2-5 TRBV11-1 CASWEMLESATRDLKETQYF
TRBJ1-1 TRBV7-2 CASSTSTEAFF
TRBJ1-3 TRBV5-1 CASSLVPGAGNTIYF
TRBJ2-1 TRBV4-3 CASSRNSGGYNEQFF